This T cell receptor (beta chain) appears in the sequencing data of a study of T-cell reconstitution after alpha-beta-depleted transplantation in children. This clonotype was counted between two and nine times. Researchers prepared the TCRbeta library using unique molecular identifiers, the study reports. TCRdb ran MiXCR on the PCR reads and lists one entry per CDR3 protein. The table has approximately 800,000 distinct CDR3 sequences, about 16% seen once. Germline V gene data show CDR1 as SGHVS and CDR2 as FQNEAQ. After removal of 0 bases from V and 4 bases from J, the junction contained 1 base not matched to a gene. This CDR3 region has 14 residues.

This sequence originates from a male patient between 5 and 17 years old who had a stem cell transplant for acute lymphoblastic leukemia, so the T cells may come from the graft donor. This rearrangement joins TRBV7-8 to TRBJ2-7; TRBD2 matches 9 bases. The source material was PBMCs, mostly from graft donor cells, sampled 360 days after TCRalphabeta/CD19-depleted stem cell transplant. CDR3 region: CASSLALAGYEQYF. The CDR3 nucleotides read TGTGCCAGCAGCTTAGCCCTAGCGGGATACGAGCAGTACTTC. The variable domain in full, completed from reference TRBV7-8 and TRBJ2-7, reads GAGVSQSPRYKVAKRGQDVALRCDPISGHVSLFWYQQALGQGPEFLTYFQNEAQLDKSGLPSDRFFAERPEGSVSTLKIQRTQQEDSAVYLCASSLALAGYEQYFGPGTRLTVT.